This T cell receptor (beta chain) was profiled in a study of cytomegalovirus exposure and HLA in healthy donors. In the study overall: Unique TCR beta sequences numbering around 110 million came from about 179 million T cells in an earlier analysis.

This CDR3 is built from 15 residues. V lost 4 bases and J lost 2; bases outside the gene matches: 4. Germline assignment: CDR1 WNHNN and CDR2 SYGVQD (reference sequence). The PCR made use of 60 Vbeta and 13 Jbeta primers. Some clones are missing from TCRdb's copy, which holds only in-frame ones; the method was immunoSEQ multiplex PCR. Here the sample spans about 210,000 clones, 81% being singletons. This TCR derives from a middle-aged man in good health and CMV-seropositive. Material for sequencing was PBMCs. The chain recombines TRBV10-1 with TRBJ2-1; 8 positions agree with TRBD2. DNA of the CDR3: TGCGCCAGCAGTGGTTCTAGCGGGCCCTACAATGAGCAGTTCTTC. This encodes CASSGSSGPYNEQFF.